Listed below are T cell receptor beta chains from one sample, sequenced in a study of T-cell reconstitution after alpha-beta-depleted transplantation in children. TCRdb analysed the PCR reads with MiXCR anew, one entry per CDR3 protein. The sample has about 400,000 distinct CDR3 sequences, over 20% seen once. This sample comprised PBMCs from the stem cell graft donor, obtained from the stem cell graft. The receptors originated from a human donor who donated a stem cell graft to a child with acute myeloid leukemia. Both conserved end residues are part of each CDR3. Each record gives: J gene, V gene, clone size, D gene, CDR3 DNA, CDR3 protein. A D gene is named only where the DNA matches it firmly. Clone sizes are given selectively: once, few, many, or a class where the clone is expanded.

TRBJ2-3,TRBV11-1,.,.,TGTGCCAGCAACGAGCTTTTAGCAGATACGCAGTATTTT,CASNELLADTQYF
TRBJ1-1,TRBV10-2,few,TRBD1,TGCGCCAGTACTAGAGGGACAGGGGGCACTGAAGCTTTCTTT,CASTRGTGGTEAFF
TRBJ2-3,TRBV10-3,.,.,TGTGCCATCAGTGAGTCGGGCTCCCTTGAGAGCACAGATACGCAGTATTTT,CAISESGSLESTDTQYF
TRBJ2-2,TRBV14,few,TRBD2,TGTGCCAGCAGCGCAAGACTAGCGGGAGTTTTTAACACCGGGGAGCTGTTTTTT,CASSARLAGVFNTGELFF
TRBJ2-1,TRBV5-1,many,.,TGCGCCAGCAGCCTTATAGGGGATGAGCAGTTCTTC,CASSLIGDEQFF
TRBJ2-7,TRBV7-9,.,TRBD2,TGTGCCAGCAGCCACGGGGCGGGGGGGAAACTTGACTACGAGCAGTACTTC,CASSHGAGGKLDYEQYF
TRBJ1-2,TRBV12-3/TRBV12-4,.,TRBD1,TGTGCCAGCAGCCGGGACAGGGGGCGGGGCTACACCTTC,CASSRDRGRGYTF
TRBJ2-7,TRBV5-1,few,TRBD2,TGCGCCAGTTGCCTGGACAGCGGGAGGGCCTCTATCTTGCAGCAGTACTTC,CASCLDSGRASILQQYF
TRBJ1-1,TRBV6-1,many,.,TGTGCCAGCATGGCAGGGTTGACCACTGAAGCTTTCTTT,CASMAGLTTEAFF
TRBJ2-7,TRBV7-2,many,.,TGTGCCAGCAGCTTAGATCCAGTCGTCTACGAGCAGTACTTC,CASSLDPVVYEQYF
TRBJ1-5,TRBV6-1,.,.,TGTGCCAGCAGGATCCGGGGGGAGGGGAATAGCAATCAGCCCCAGCATTTT,CASRIRGEGNSNQPQHF
TRBJ2-1,TRBV20-1,.,TRBD2,TGCAGTGCGGATAGCGGGAGTAACAATGAGCAGTTCTTC,CSADSGSNNEQFF
TRBJ2-1,TRBV20-1,.,.,TGCAGTGCTACAGCGCCGAGCTCCTACAATGAGCAGTTCTTC,CSATAPSSYNEQFF
TRBJ2-5,TRBV29-1,.,TRBD1,TGCAGCGTTGAAGATCTGGCAGGGGGTATCCAAGAGACCCAGTACTTC,CSVEDLAGGIQETQYF
TRBJ2-5,TRBV20-1,few,TRBD1,TGCAGTGCGATAGGCCCCAGGGGGCTTCGAGAGACCCAGTACTTC,CSAIGPRGLRETQYF
TRBJ2-1,TRBV6-5,many,.,TGTGCCAGCAGTCACCTACAACATCCGGGACCTAGATACAATGAGCAGTTCTTC,CASSHLQHPGPRYNEQFF
TRBJ2-1,TRBV10-3,.,.,TGTGCCATCAGTGAGTTGAACCGCCAGGGGGGCGATGAGCAGTTCTTC,CAISELNRQGGDEQFF
TRBJ2-1,TRBV29-1,many,TRBD2,TGCAGCGTTGTCGGCGGGAGACCCTCCTACAATGAGCAGTTCTTC,CSVVGGRPSYNEQFF
TRBJ1-2,TRBV5-1,.,.,TGCGCCAGCAGCTTGCGTCAGGACATCGGCTACACCTTC,CASSLRQDIGYTF
TRBJ1-1,TRBV27,.,TRBD1,TGTGCCAGCAGTCCCCGAAGTCCAGGGGGATGGACTGAAGCTTTCTTT,CASSPRSPGGWTEAFF
TRBJ2-7,TRBV20-1,.,.,TGCAGTGCTAGCAGCTACGAGCAGTACTTC,CSASSYEQYF
TRBJ1-2,TRBV5-1,.,.,TGCGCCAGCAGCCCAGAAGGGGGCTATGGCTACACCTTC,CASSPEGGYGYTF
TRBJ2-7,TRBV20-1,few,TRBD2,TGCAGTGCTAGAAGTAGCGGGATTTCCGAGCAGTACTTC,CSARSSGISEQYF
TRBJ2-7,TRBV9,few,.,TGTGCCAGCAGCTCCGGGGTACTCGATTACGAGCAGTACTTC,CASSSGVLDYEQYF
TRBJ1-5,TRBV27,.,TRBD1,TGTGCCAGCAGTCCTGGACAGGGGTATCAGCCCCAGCATTTT,CASSPGQGYQPQHF
TRBJ1-2,TRBV28,.,TRBD1,TGTGCCAGCAGCCAATTCCCGGACAGGGGGCGAAATGGCTACACCTTC,CASSQFPDRGRNGYTF
TRBJ2-7,TRBV4-1,few,.,TGCGCCAGCAGCCAAGAAGGTCAGACGAAGCAGTACTTC,CASSQEGQTKQYF
TRBJ2-5,TRBV7-6,few,.,TGTGCCAGCAGCTTAGGAGCGGAAGAAGAGACCCAGTACTTC,CASSLGAEEETQYF
TRBJ1-5,TRBV20-1,many,.,TGCAGTGCTAGAGAGCAAGGGGATCAGCCCCAGCATTTT,CSAREQGDQPQHF
TRBJ2-1,TRBV20-1,.,.,TGCAGTGTGCCCTACAATGAGCAGTTCTTC,CSVPYNEQFF
TRBJ2-1,TRBV12-3/TRBV12-4,many,TRBD1,TGTGCCAGCAGTTTCGGGGACAGGGGAAAGAATGAGCAGTTCTTC,CASSFGDRGKNEQFF
TRBJ2-2,TRBV24-1,many,.,TGTGCCACCAGTGCCGGCCACGGGGAGCTGTTTTTT,CATSAGHGELFF
TRBJ2-5,TRBV12-3/TRBV12-4,few,.,TGTGCCAGCAGGGTTTCTCAGGGGGAGACCCAGTACTTC,CASRVSQGETQYF
TRBJ2-4,TRBV12-3/TRBV12-4,many,.,TGTGCCAGCACCGATAGCTGGCAGACAGCCAAAAACATTCAGTACTTC,CASTDSWQTAKNIQYF
TRBJ2-1,TRBV24-1,.,.,TGTGCCACCAGTGATGGTGGGGTTAGCTCCTACAATGAGCAGTTCTTC,CATSDGGVSSYNEQFF
TRBJ2-1,TRBV11-2,.,.,TGTGCCAGCAGCCATTCATTGTCCTCAATCTACAATGAGCAGTTCTTC,CASSHSLSSIYNEQFF
TRBJ2-1,TRBV29-1,.,TRBD2,TGCAGCGTTGAGAGGCCAGCGGGGGACAATGAGCAGTTCTTC,CSVERPAGDNEQFF
TRBJ2-7,TRBV10-3,few,TRBD1,TGTGCCATACTAGAACAGGGGTCCTACGAGCAGTACTTC,CAILEQGSYEQYF
TRBJ2-5,TRBV29-1,.,.,TGCAGCGTTGACCTTAACGGGGACGAGACCCAGTACTTC,CSVDLNGDETQYF
TRBJ2-7,TRBV27,.,.,TGTGCCGGCCAGGAATGGGACGACTCCTACGAGCAGTACTTC,CAGQEWDDSYEQYF
TRBJ2-7,TRBV2,few,TRBD1,TGTGCCGGGCTCCGGGACAGGTCCGTCTACGAGCAGTACTTC,CAGLRDRSVYEQYF
TRBJ2-1,TRBV12-3/TRBV12-4,many,TRBD2,TGTGCCAGCAGTTTGGCGGGAGAGGGGCTTGAGCAGTTCTTC,CASSLAGEGLEQFF
TRBJ1-5,TRBV20-1,many,.,TGCAGTGCTAGAGATTTGGGGAGGGGTTTGCAGCCCCAGCATTTT,CSARDLGRGLQPQHF
TRBJ1-4,TRBV12-3/TRBV12-4,few,TRBD1,TGTGCCAGCAGCCCGAACAGGGGCCGGGACGAAAAACTGTTTTTT,CASSPNRGRDEKLFF
TRBJ2-5,TRBV12-5,.,TRBD1,TGTGCTAGTGGTTTGACGCGACAGGGGCGCCACCAAGAGACCCAGTACTTC,CASGLTRQGRHQETQYF
TRBJ2-7,TRBV6-1,few,TRBD1,TGTGCCAGCAGGAGGGGGCTGAGCTACGAGCAGTACTTC,CASRRGLSYEQYF
TRBJ2-1,TRBV6-1,many,.,TGTGCCAGCAGTGAAGCTTGGCTTAACAATGAGCAGTTCTTC,CASSEAWLNNEQFF
TRBJ2-3,TRBV5-1,.,TRBD2,TGCGCCAGCAGCTTGGGGGTAGCGGGAGAGGCGAATACGCAGTATTTT,CASSLGVAGEANTQYF
TRBJ2-5,TRBV4-1,.,.,TGCGCCAGCAGCCAAGGGACGGCCGGCCAAGAGACCCAGTACTTC,CASSQGTAGQETQYF
TRBJ1-5,TRBV15,.,.,TGTGCCACCAGCAGAGGTGGCCAGGGGATCAATCAGCCCCAGCATTTT,CATSRGGQGINQPQHF